This is a list of T cell receptor beta chains from one sample in a study of beta chain features in type 1 diabetes. Profiling relied on immunoSEQ multiplex PCR, and the TCRdb table lists in-frame clones only, not all of them. The sample contains under 950,000 clones, roughly 17% of which appear only once. The specimen was naive CD4+ T cells from blood. All receptors derive from a woman in her late teens or twenties in good health. Each CDR3 is given with its conserved first and last residue. A D gene is named only where the DNA matches it firmly. Clone size appears in some rows only: once, few, many, or a class for an expanded clone.

j_call clone_size d_call v_call cdr3_aa
TRBJ2-7 . . TRBV6-6 CASSYLNSSPEQYF
TRBJ2-7 few TRBD2 TRBV27 CASSFYKAGSSYEQYF
TRBJ2-1 . TRBD1 TRBV14 CASSPPGQSSYNEQFF
TRBJ2-3 . TRBD1 TRBV19 CASRPQGSTDTQYF
TRBJ2-5 few . TRBV2 CASSVRETQYF
TRBJ2-2 . TRBD1 TRBV25-1 CASSEFQHQGAGGELFF
TRBJ1-2 . . TRBV5-1 CASSLVGQGRDYGYTF
TRBJ2-7 . . TRBV6-6 CASSYTGYYEQYF
TRBJ2-1 few TRBD2 TRBV7-2 CASLQGGREPYNEQFF
TRBJ2-3 few . TRBV7-2 CASGLGGATDTQYF
TRBJ2-3 . . TRBV6-5 CASRGASTDTQYF
TRBJ1-3 . . TRBV7-9 CASSPRNPGTGNTIYF
TRBJ2-5 . . TRBV28 CASTADPRGTQYF
TRBJ1-5 few . TRBV6-1 CASSEGGNQPQHF